Listed below are T cell receptor beta chains from one sample, sequenced in a study of blood T cell repertoires in COVID-19. TCRdb's copy holds only in-frame clones and misses some; the assay was immunoSEQ multiplex PCR. The repertoire holds approximately 230,000 clones, with roughly 84% as singletons. Sequencing used peripheral blood. These receptors were obtained from a woman aged 40 to 50 who had recovered from COVID-19. Both conserved end residues are part of each CDR3. The D gene is left open where the match is weak. Clone size is not always given. Where it is, it says once, few, many or a class for expanded clones.

TRBD2	TRBJ2-7	.	TRBV5-4	CASSSGGGVRYEQYF	TGTGCCAGCAGCTCCGGTGGGGGGGTCCGGTACGAGCAGTACTTC
.	TRBJ1-1	once	TRBV28	CASLSPRGMYTEAFF	TGTGCCAGCCTGTCGCCGAGGGGGATGTACACTGAAGCTTTCTTT
TRBD1	TRBJ2-3	.	TRBV10-2	CASSPGTGGPDTQYF	TGCGCCAGCAGTCCCGGGACAGGGGGTCCAGATACGCAGTATTTT
.	TRBJ1-2	.	TRBV24-1	CATSEPQGRGYTF	TGTGCCACCAGTGAACCGCAGGGTAGGGGCTACACCTTC
TRBD2	TRBJ2-7	.	TRBV27	CASSPSSGGSYEQYF	TGTGCCAGCAGTCCCTCCAGCGGGGGCTCCTACGAGCAGTACTTC
TRBD1	TRBJ2-7	once	TRBV10-3	CAISLGTVYEQYF	TGTGCCATCAGTTTGGGGACAGTCTACGAGCAGTACTTC
TRBD1	TRBJ2-3	.	TRBV4-1	CASGWDRETDTQYF	TGCGCCAGCGGTTGGGACAGAGAAACAGATACGCAGTATTTT
TRBD1	TRBJ1-2	.	TRBV7-2	CASSLSGTGGSYGYTF	TGTGCCAGCAGCTTATCGGGGACAGGAGGATCTTATGGCTACACCTTC
TRBD1	TRBJ1-4	.	TRBV24-1	CATTGRGLTEKLFF	TGTGCCACCACGGGCAGGGGGCTTACTGAAAAACTGTTTTTT
.	TRBJ2-3	.	TRBV29-1	CSVEDPTVDTQYF	TGCAGCGTTGAAGATCCCACGGTTGATACGCAGTATTTT
TRBD2	TRBJ2-7	.	TRBV11-3	CASKSGTSLKEQYF	TGTGCCAGTAAGTCCGGGACTAGCCTCAAGGAGCAGTACTTC
.	TRBJ1-2	.	TRBV10-3	CAISLSDSNYGYTF	TGTGCCATCAGCTTATCGGACAGCAACTATGGCTACACCTTC
TRBD2	TRBJ2-7	few	TRBV10-2	CASSEEAGGREQYF	TGCGCCAGCAGTGAGGAGGCGGGAGGCCGCGAGCAGTACTTC
.	TRBJ1-4	.	TRBV18	CASSPPSPSTNEKLFF	TGTGCCAGCTCACCACCGAGTCCCTCAACTAATGAAAAACTGTTTTTT
TRBD2	TRBJ2-1	.	TRBV11-3	CASSRRSSGSHEQFF	TGTGCCAGCAGCCGACGGTCTAGCGGGAGTCATGAGCAGTTCTTC
.	TRBJ2-7	.	TRBV11-2	CASSPGRFGMNEQYF	TGTGCCAGCAGCCCCGGGAGATTTGGGATGAACGAGCAGTACTTC
.	TRBJ2-3	.	TRBV6-2/TRBV6-3	CASSFPLDASTDTQYF	TGTGCCAGCAGTTTTCCACTAGACGCTAGCACAGATACGCAGTATTTT
TRBD2	TRBJ2-3	few	TRBV14	CASSPWTSGKGTDTQYF	TGTGCCAGCAGCCCTTGGACTAGCGGGAAAGGCACAGATACGCAGTATTTT
.	TRBJ1-5	.	TRBV12-3/TRBV12-4	CASQLRGFQPQHF	TGTGCCAGCCAATTGAGGGGGTTTCAGCCCCAGCATTTT
.	TRBJ2-1	.	TRBV4-2	CASSQEQVVNEQFF	TGTGCCAGCAGCCAAGAACAGGTGGTCAATGAGCAGTTCTTC
.	TRBJ2-6	.	TRBV19	CASTELRLSSGANVLTF	TGTGCCAGTACGGAGTTAAGGCTTAGCTCTGGGGCCAACGTCCTGACTTTC
TRBD1	TRBJ2-7	.	TRBV24-1	CATSGTGTYEQYF	TGTGCCACCAGTGGGACAGGGACCTACGAGCAGTACTTC